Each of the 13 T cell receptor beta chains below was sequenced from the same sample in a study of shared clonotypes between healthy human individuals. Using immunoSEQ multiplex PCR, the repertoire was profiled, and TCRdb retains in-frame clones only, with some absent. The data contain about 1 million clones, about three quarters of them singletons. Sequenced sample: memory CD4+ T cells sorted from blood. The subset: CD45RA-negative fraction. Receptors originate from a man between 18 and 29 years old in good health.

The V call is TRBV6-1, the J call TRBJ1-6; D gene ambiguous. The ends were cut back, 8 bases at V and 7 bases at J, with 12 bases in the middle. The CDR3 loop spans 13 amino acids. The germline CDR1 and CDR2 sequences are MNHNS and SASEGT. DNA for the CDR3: TGTGCCAGCTGTGGCGGATACAATTCACCCCTCCACTTT. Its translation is CASCGGYNSPLHF.

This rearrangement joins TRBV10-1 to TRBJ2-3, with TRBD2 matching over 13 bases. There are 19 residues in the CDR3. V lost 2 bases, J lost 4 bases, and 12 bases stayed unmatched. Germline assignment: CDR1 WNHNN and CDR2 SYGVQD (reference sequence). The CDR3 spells CASSERGLGLAGDPDTQYF. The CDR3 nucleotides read TGCGCCAGCAGTGAGAGGGGCCTTGGACTAGCGGGAGACCCAGATACGCAGTATTTT.

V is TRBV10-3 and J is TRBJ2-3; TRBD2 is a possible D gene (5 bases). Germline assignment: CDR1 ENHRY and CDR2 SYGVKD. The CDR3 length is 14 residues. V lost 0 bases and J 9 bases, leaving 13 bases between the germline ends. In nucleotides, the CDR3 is TGTGCCATCAGTGAGTCTAGGACTCCGGGAACGCAGTATTTT. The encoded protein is CAISESRTPGTQYF.

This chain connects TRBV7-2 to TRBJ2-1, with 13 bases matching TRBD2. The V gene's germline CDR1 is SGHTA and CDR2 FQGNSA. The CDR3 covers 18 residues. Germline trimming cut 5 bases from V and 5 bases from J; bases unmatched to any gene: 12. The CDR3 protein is CASSVTSGRAQLDNEQFF. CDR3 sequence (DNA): TGTGCCAGCAGCGTAACTAGCGGGAGGGCCCAACTGGACAATGAGCAGTTCTTC.

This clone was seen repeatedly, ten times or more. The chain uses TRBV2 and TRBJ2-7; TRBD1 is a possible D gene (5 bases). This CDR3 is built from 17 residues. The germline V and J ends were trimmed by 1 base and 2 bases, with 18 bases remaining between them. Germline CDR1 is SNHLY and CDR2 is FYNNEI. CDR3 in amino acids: CASSEVGWGQDTYEQYF. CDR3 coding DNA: TGTGCCAGCAGTGAAGTGGGGTGGGGCCAAGACACCTACGAGCAGTACTTC.

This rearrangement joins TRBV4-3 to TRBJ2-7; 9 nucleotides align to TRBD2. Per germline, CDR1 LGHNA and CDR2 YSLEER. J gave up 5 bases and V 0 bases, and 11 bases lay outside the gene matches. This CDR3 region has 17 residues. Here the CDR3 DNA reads TGCGCCAGCAGCCAAGATCCCGGAGCTAGCGGGATACACGAGCAGTACTTC. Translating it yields CASSQDPGASGIHEQYF.

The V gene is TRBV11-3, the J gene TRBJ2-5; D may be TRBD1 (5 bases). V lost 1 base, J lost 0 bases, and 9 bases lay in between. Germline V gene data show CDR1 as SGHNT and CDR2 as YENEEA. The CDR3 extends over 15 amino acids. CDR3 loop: CASSLGQGYQETQYF. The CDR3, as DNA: TGTGCCAGCAGCTTAGGGCAGGGCTACCAAGAGACCCAGTACTTC.

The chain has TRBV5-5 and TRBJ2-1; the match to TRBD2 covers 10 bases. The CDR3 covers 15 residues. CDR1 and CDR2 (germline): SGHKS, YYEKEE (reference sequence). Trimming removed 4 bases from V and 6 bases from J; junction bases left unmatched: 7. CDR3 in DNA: TGTGCCAGCAGCATTCGGACTAGCGGTAGCAATGAGCAGTTCTTC. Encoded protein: CASSIRTSGSNEQFF. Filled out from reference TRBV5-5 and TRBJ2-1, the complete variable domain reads DAGVTQSPTHLIKTRGQQVTLRCSPISGHKSVSWYQQVLGQGPQFIFQYYEKEERGRGNFPDRFSARQFPNYSSELNVNALLLGDSALYLCASSIRTSGSNEQFFGPGTRLTVL.

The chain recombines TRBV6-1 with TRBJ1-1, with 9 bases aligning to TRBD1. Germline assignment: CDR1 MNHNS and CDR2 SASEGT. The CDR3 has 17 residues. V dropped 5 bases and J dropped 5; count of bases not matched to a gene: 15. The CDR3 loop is CASSQGTGKGSRTEAFF. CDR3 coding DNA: TGTGCCAGCAGTCAAGGGACAGGGAAAGGGAGTCGTACTGAAGCTTTCTTT.

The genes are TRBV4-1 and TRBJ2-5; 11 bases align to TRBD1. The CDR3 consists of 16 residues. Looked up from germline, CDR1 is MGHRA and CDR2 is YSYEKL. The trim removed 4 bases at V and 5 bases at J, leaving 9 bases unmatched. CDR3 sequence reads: CASSPRDRGSGETQYF. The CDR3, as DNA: TGCGCCAGCAGCCCCCGGGACAGGGGGTCTGGGGAGACCCAGTACTTC.

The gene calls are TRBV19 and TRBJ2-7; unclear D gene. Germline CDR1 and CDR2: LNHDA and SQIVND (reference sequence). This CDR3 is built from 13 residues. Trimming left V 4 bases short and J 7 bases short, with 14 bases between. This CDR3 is CASSKSSAVEQYF. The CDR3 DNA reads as TGTGCCAGTAGTAAATCAAGTGCCGTAGAGCAGTACTTC.

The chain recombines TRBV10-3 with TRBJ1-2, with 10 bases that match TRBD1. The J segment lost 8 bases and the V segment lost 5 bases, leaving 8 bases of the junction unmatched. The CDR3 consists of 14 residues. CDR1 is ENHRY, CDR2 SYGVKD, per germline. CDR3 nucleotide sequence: TGTGCCATCAGTACTCAGACAGGGGGCGACGGCTACACCTTC. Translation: CAISTQTGGDGYTF.

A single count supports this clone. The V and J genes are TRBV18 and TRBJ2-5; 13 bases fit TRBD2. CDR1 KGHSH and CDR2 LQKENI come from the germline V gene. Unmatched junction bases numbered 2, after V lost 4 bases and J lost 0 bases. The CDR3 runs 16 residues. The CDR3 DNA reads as TGTGCCAGCTCACGGACTAGCGGGGGCCACCAAGAGACCCAGTACTTC. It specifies CASSRTSGGHQETQYF. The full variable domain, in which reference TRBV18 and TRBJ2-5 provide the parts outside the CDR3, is NAGVMQNPRHLVRRRGQEARLRCSPMKGHSHVYWYRQLPEEGLKFMVYLQKENIIDESGMPKERFSAEFPKEGPSILRIQQVVRGDSAAYFCASSRTSGGHQETQYFGPGTRLLVL.